A selection of T cell receptor beta chains follows, all from one sample in a study of blood T cell repertoires in COVID-19. Repertoires were generated with immunoSEQ multiplex PCR, while TCRdb's copy carries only in-frame clones and drops some. The sample records tens of thousands of clones, about 86% being singletons. Sequenced sample: peripheral blood. The source is a man aged 35 to 55 with acute or convalescent COVID-19. Each CDR3 is given with its conserved first and last residue. Each record gives: D gene, clone size, V gene, J gene, CDR3 DNA, CDR3 protein. D genes are given only for firm matches. Where a row states a size, it is once, few, many or the class of an expanded clone; other rows omit it.

TRBD1	-	TRBV7-8	TRBJ1-2	TGTGCCAGCAGCACCGGGACAGAGAGTGGCTACACCTTC	CASSTGTESGYTF
-	-	TRBV19	TRBJ1-1	TGTGCCAGTAGTATCGGGGAGGGCGGAGGGCCGGGCACTGAAGCTTTCTTT	CASSIGEGGGPGTEAFF
-	-	TRBV11-3	TRBJ1-1	TGTGCCAGCAGTTTAAGAGGGGGGGCGGCTTTCTTT	CASSLRGGAAFF
-	-	TRBV11-2	TRBJ1-3	TGTGCCAGCAGCTTAGATCCTGGACAGTTCTCTGGAAACACCATATATTTT	CASSLDPGQFSGNTIYF
-	-	TRBV9	TRBJ1-2	TGTGCCAGCAGCGTATCCGGAGATTATGGCTACACCTTC	CASSVSGDYGYTF
-	-	TRBV2	TRBJ1-5	TGTGCCAGCAGTGCGGAGAATAGCAATCAGCCCCAGCATTTT	CASSAENSNQPQHF
TRBD2	-	TRBV28	TRBJ2-7	TGTGCCAGCATCCCCGGGGGGTCCTACGAGCAGTACTTC	CASIPGGSYEQYF
TRBD1	-	TRBV4-1	TRBJ2-2	TGCGCCAGCAGCCAGACAGGGGGGGAGCTGTTTTTT	CASSQTGGELFF
-	-	TRBV15	TRBJ2-5	TGTGCCACCAGCAGCCCCCGGGATGATGCGACCCAGTACTTC	CATSSPRDDATQYF
-	few	TRBV11-2	TRBJ1-4	TGTGCCAGCAGCCGGGCAGGGGAAAAACTGTTTTTT	CASSRAGEKLFF
-	-	TRBV2	TRBJ1-4	TGTGCCAGCAGTGAGGGGGCGCGGACCCAACTGTTTTTT	CASSEGARTQLFF
-	-	TRBV21-1	TRBJ1-1	TGTGCCAGCAGTGAGGGCTCAGGGAACACTGAAGCTTTCTTT	CASSEGSGNTEAFF
TRBD1	few	TRBV28	TRBJ1-2	TGTGCCAGCAGCCTTATAAGACAGGGCGTGGGGGGCTACACCTTC	CASSLIRQGVGGYTF
-	-	TRBV10-2	TRBJ1-2	TGCGCCTCCCGGGGGGAACGGGTAAACTATGGCTACACCTTC	CASRGERVNYGYTF
TRBD1	-	TRBV9	TRBJ1-5	TGTGCCAGCAGCGGGGGACAGGGGGACCTCCTCAATCAGCCCCAGCATTTT	CASSGGQGDLLNQPQHF
-	-	TRBV5-1	TRBJ2-7	TGCGCCAGCAGCTCAGGGGTCGAGCAGTACTTC	CASSSGVEQYF
TRBD2	-	TRBV10-1	TRBJ2-2	TGCGCCAGCAGTGGCAACCTAGCGGGGGTGAACACCGGGGAGCTGTTTTTT	CASSGNLAGVNTGELFF
-	-	TRBV27	TRBJ2-7	TGTGCCAGCAGTTCCCAGGGGGGCTACGAGCAGTACTTC	CASSSQGGYEQYF
-	few	TRBV6-5	TRBJ1-1	TGTGCCAGCACCGGGATGCGGGACACTGAAGCTTTCTTT	CASTGMRDTEAFF
TRBD1	-	TRBV25-1	TRBJ1-4	TGTGCCAGCAGTGTGACAGGGGGCGAAAAACTGTTTTTT	CASSVTGGEKLFF
-	-	TRBV11-2	TRBJ2-5	TGTGCCAGCAGCTTACCTATACCCGGCCGGGACCAAGAGACCCAGTACTTC	CASSLPIPGRDQETQYF
-	-	TRBV2	TRBJ2-1	TGTGCCAGCAGTGATTGGAGAATTGAGCAGTTCTTC	CASSDWRIEQFF
TRBD1	-	TRBV2	TRBJ1-1	TGTGCCTCCCAGAGGGACAGGGGAAACACTGAAGCTTTCTTT	CASQRDRGNTEAFF
-	-	TRBV18	TRBJ1-1	TGTGCCAGCTCCCCCAGGGGGAACACTGAAGCTTTCTTT	CASSPRGNTEAFF
-	-	TRBV10-3	TRBJ1-3	TGTGCCATAAAGAGCTCTGGAAACACCATATATTTT	CAIKSSGNTIYF
TRBD2	-	TRBV11-2	TRBJ2-3	TGTGCCAGCACCAAGACTAGCGGGGGTTTCACAGATACGCAGTATTTT	CASTKTSGGFTDTQYF
-	-	TRBV5-1	TRBJ1-2	TGCGCCAGCAGCTTGGCGAGGAATCCGGACTATGGCTACACCTTC	CASSLARNPDYGYTF
-	-	TRBV5-1	TRBJ1-6	TGCGCCAGCAGCTCCGGCGGGGGCAGTTCACCCCTCCACTTT	CASSSGGGSSPLHF
TRBD1	few	TRBV28	TRBJ1-6	TGTGCCAGCTGCTTCCGGGGACAGGGGGTGGCTTCACCCCTCCACTTT	CASCFRGQGVASPLHF
TRBD1	-	TRBV5-4	TRBJ1-1	TGTGCCAGCAGTCTGACAGGGGTTTGGCACACTGAAGCTTTCTTT	CASSLTGVWHTEAFF
-	once	TRBV12-5	TRBJ1-5	TGTGCTAGTGGATATAATCAGCCCCAGCATTTT	CASGYNQPQHF
TRBD1	few	TRBV13	TRBJ2-7	TGTGCCAGCAGTTTCGGGACAGTCTCCTACGAGCAGTACTTC	CASSFGTVSYEQYF
TRBD2	-	TRBV7-3	TRBJ2-5	TGTGCCAGCAGCCATCGGGGGGGCCAAGAGACCCAGTACTTC	CASSHRGGQETQYF
-	-	TRBV6-5	TRBJ1-4	TGTGCCAGCAGGCCGACGGGAGGAGTTGAAAAACTGTTTTTT	CASRPTGGVEKLFF
-	-	TRBV7-9	TRBJ1-1	TGTGCCAGCAGCTTAGGAGCCGAAACAGTTGAAGCTTTCTTT	CASSLGAETVEAFF
TRBD2	-	TRBV11-3	TRBJ2-5	TGTGCCAGCAGCGTTAGGACTAGCGGGGGGGGAGAGACCCAGTACTTC	CASSVRTSGGGETQYF
TRBD2	-	TRBV7-3	TRBJ2-1	TGTGCCAGCAGCGCTAGCGGGGGCTCCTACAATGAGCAGTTCTTC	CASSASGGSYNEQFF
-	-	TRBV7-8	TRBJ1-4	TGTGCCAGCAGCTTGACCCCGGGAGGTGAAAAACTGTTTTTT	CASSLTPGGEKLFF
-	-	TRBV5-1	TRBJ1-6	TGCGCCAGCAGCTTGCGCCTACAGGGAAGGGATTCACCCCTCCACTTT	CASSLRLQGRDSPLHF
TRBD1	-	TRBV4-2	TRBJ1-1	TGTGCCAGCAGCCAAACAGGGGCAAGCTTGACTGAAGCTTTCTTT	CASSQTGASLTEAFF
TRBD1	-	TRBV5-1	TRBJ2-7	TGCGCCAGCAGCCAGGGACAGTATGCCTACGAGCAGTACTTC	CASSQGQYAYEQYF
-	few	TRBV27	TRBJ1-1	TGTGCCAGCAGTTTGGCGGGGCCGAACACTGAAGCTTTCTTT	CASSLAGPNTEAFF